Shown below are 25 T cell receptor beta chains from a single sample sequenced in a study of molecular identifiers for immune sequencing clone quantification. TCRdb independently ran MiXCR on the PCR reads; one entry per CDR3 protein. This table has 68,000 or so distinct CDR3 sequences, less than 20% appearing once. Specimen: naive CD8+ T cells from blood, with Jurkat cell RNA spiked in. The subset: FACS-sorted CD8+CD4-CCR7+CD45RA+ naive T cells. These receptors all stem from a human donor in good health. Some libraries in this study had Jurkat cell RNA spiked in.

This clonotype was observed many times. The chain is built from TRBV18 and TRBJ2-1; D ambiguous. V lost 2 bases and J 7 bases, leaving 3 bases between the germline ends. This CDR3 comprises 11 residues. Germline loops: CDR1 KGHSH, CDR2 LQKENI. The DNA of the CDR3 is TGTGCCAGCTCACCAAATAATGAGCAGTTCTTC. Protein product: CASSPNNEQFF.

This clonotype was seen ten or more times. The chain is built from TRBV9 and TRBJ2-3; 7 bases match TRBD2. Unmatched junction bases numbered 12, after V lost 4 bases and J lost 7 bases. The germline gives CDR1 SGDLS, CDR2 YYNGEE. This CDR3 spans 15 amino acids. DNA of the CDR3: TGTGCCAGCAGCTCCAGACTTAGCGGGTTGAATACGCAGTATTTT. Its translation: CASSSRLSGLNTQYF.

This clonotype has a count of ten or more. This sequence joins TRBV11-2 and TRBJ2-3, with D possibly being TRBD2 (6 bases). V gave up 5 bases and J gave up 0 bases, with 12 bases separating them. Per the germline V gene, CDR1 is SGHAT and CDR2 is FQNNGV. The CDR3 runs 15 residues. The CDR3 spells CASSISGYSTDTQYF. The CDR3 bases are TGTGCCAGCAGCATTAGCGGCTATAGCACAGATACGCAGTATTTT.

A few counts support this clonotype. Because the CDR3 is missing its conserved closing phenylalanine or tryptophan, this is likely a read error. The chain joins TRBV7-8 to TRBJ2-1; TRBD2 agrees at 8 bases. This CDR3 spans 16 amino acids. Germline loops: CDR1 SGHVS, CDR2 FQNEAQ. V dropped 0 bases and J dropped 5; count of bases not matched to a gene: 6. The CDR3 loop reads CASSLAGTSQDNEQFS. In nucleotides, the CDR3 is TGTGCCAGCAGCTTAGCAGGGACTAGTCAAGACAATGAGCAGTTCTCC.

The V call is TRBV10-3, the J call TRBJ2-1, with D possibly called TRBD1 or TRBD2 (5 bases each). Trimming stripped 8 bases from V and 12 bases from J, with 23 bases between. Looked up from germline, CDR1 is ENHRY and CDR2 is SYGVKD. The CDR3 is made up of 14 amino acids. The chain's CDR3 is CAIGGGPPEGGQFF. In nucleotides, the CDR3 is TGTGCCATCGGTGGGGGTCCACCCGAGGGTGGGCAGTTCTTC.

Ten or more counts support this clonotype. The chain has TRBV30 and TRBJ2-3; either TRBD1 or TRBD2 may fit D (5 bases each). The CDR3 consists of 15 residues. V was clipped by 1 base and J by 0 bases, with 11 bases between them. Germline V CDR1 and CDR2: GTSNPN, SVGIG (reference sequence). Written as DNA, the CDR3 is TGTGCCTGGAGTGCCGGGACGACGAGCACAGATACGCAGTATTTT. This gives the protein CAWSAGTTSTDTQYF. The full variable domain, its missing parts supplied by reference TRBV30 and TRBJ2-3, is SQTIHQWPATLVQPVGSPLSLECTVEGTSNPNLYWYRQAAGRGLQLLFYSVGIGQISSEVPQNLSASRPQDRQFILSSKKLLLSDSGFYLCAWSAGTTSTDTQYFGPGTRLTVL.

In this sample, this clonotype turned up many times. The chain combines TRBV2 with TRBJ2-7; no firm D call. Trimming stripped 6 bases from V and 4 bases from J, with 19 bases between. This CDR3 has 15 residues. Germline V CDR1 and CDR2: SNHLY, FYNNEI. The CDR3 DNA sequence: TGTGCCAGCAGGGATCCGACCCAGCCGACATACGAGCAGTACTTC. Translated, it gives CASRDPTQPTYEQYF. The full variable domain, with the rest looked up from reference TRBV2 and TRBJ2-7, is EPEVTQTPSHQVTQMGQEVILRCVPISNHLYFYWYRQILGQKVEFLVSFYNNEISEKSEIFDDQFSVERPDGSNFTLKIRSTKLEDSAMYFCASRDPTQPTYEQYFGPGTRLTVT.

The table lists this clonotype with a few counts. Here the CDR3 reads CSATNGSYNEQFF. Here the CDR3 DNA reads TGCAGTGCGACTAACGGGAGCTACAATGAGCAGTTCTTC. The rearrangement joins TRBV20-1 to TRBJ2-1; the D gene is possibly TRBD2 (6 bases). V shed 6 bases and J shed 3 bases, with 12 bases lying between them. Germline V gene lookup returns CDR1 DFQATT and CDR2 SNEGSKA (reference sequence). The CDR3 totals 13 residues.

This clonotype occurred many times. V is TRBV7-8 and J is TRBJ2-7, with D perhaps TRBD2 (5 bases). This CDR3 has 13 amino acids. The V end lost 3 bases, the J end lost 3 bases, and 9 bases lay between the germline ends. In germline, CDR1 is SGHVS, CDR2 FQNEAQ. The CDR3 sequence: CASSFGGNYEQYF. For the CDR3, the DNA is TGTGCCAGCAGCTTTGGAGGAAACTACGAGCAGTACTTC. The full variable domain, rest sourced from reference TRBV7-8 and TRBJ2-7, is GAGVSQSPRYKVAKRGQDVALRCDPISGHVSLFWYQQALGQGPEFLTYFQNEAQLDKSGLPSDRFFAERPEGSVSTLKIQRTQQEDSAVYLCASSFGGNYEQYFGPGTRLTVT.

This clonotype was picked up one time. It may be a read error: a sequence one base away is much more abundant. The CDR3 end shows no conserved phenylalanine or tryptophan, and so a read error is likely. The genes are TRBV29-1 and TRBJ2-1; D is ambiguous. The CDR3 totals 15 residues. The V and J ends lost 1 base and 8 bases respectively, with 18 bases between them. Germline V gives CDR1 SQVTM, CDR2 ANQGSEA. The DNA of the CDR3 is TGCAGCGTTGAAGGAGGAAATCTTTACGGCGATGAGCAGTTCTTA. Its protein product is CSVEGGNLYGDEQFL.

There are many counts of this clonotype. The chain joins TRBV11-3 to TRBJ1-1; 7 positions match TRBD1. The V and J ends lost 6 bases and 5 bases, in that order; junction bases with no gene match: 9. The CDR3 covers 14 residues. Germline CDR1 and CDR2: SGHNT and YENEEA. The CDR3 nucleotides read TGTGCCAGCAGGTACAGGGGATGGGAGACTGAAGCTTTCTTT. This codes for CASRYRGWETEAFF.

Concerning this clonotype itself: This may be a read error, as it is one base from a much larger clone. This sequence joins TRBV9 and TRBJ2-1; D unresolved. Germline V gene sequence: CDR1 SGDLS, CDR2 YYNGEE. The CDR3 sequence is 15 residues long. The CDR3 nucleotides read TGTGCCAGCAGCGTGGGCAGTAGCTCCTACAATGAGCGGTTCTTC. It encodes CASSVGSSSYNERFF.

This clonotype was picked up many times. V usage is TRBV20-1 and J usage is TRBJ2-3; TRBD2 aligns across 10 bases. The CDR3 extends over 15 amino acids. Per germline, CDR1 DFQATT and CDR2 SNEGSKA (reference sequence). Trimming removed 5 bases from V and 3 bases from J; junction bases left unmatched: 8. CDR3 DNA: TGCAGTGCTCCCCTTACTAGCGGGGATACAGATACGCAGTATTTT. This gives the protein CSAPLTSGDTDTQYF.

This clonotype showed up many times. The chain couples TRBV29-1 to TRBJ2-1; 13 bases match TRBD2. After removal of 6 bases from V and 9 bases from J, the junction contained 11 bases not matched to a gene. Germline-derived CDR1 and CDR2 are SQVTM and ANQGSEA. There are 15 residues in the CDR3. The CDR3 spells CSVERTSGSPTEQFF. In nucleotides, the CDR3 is TGCAGCGTCGAACGGACTAGCGGGAGCCCCACTGAGCAGTTCTTC.

This clonotype was observed at least ten times. This chain links TRBV9 with TRBJ2-7; D might be TRBD2 (5 bases). Trimming pared 2 bases from V and 3 bases from J, leaving 9 bases between. The CDR3 runs to 13 residues. Germline lookup yields CDR1 SGDLS and CDR2 YYNGEE. The DNA for the CDR3 is TGTGCCAGCAGCGTGTCGAGCGGCTACGAGCAGTACTTC. It encodes CASSVSSGYEQYF. Supplemented by reference TRBV9 and TRBJ2-7, the full variable domain reads DSGVTQTPKHLITATGQRVTLRCSPRSGDLSVYWYQQSLDQGLQFLIQYYNGEERAKGNILERFSAQQFPDLHSELNLSSLELGDSALYFCASSVSSGYEQYFGPGTRLTVT.

As regards this clonotype: This sequence may be a read error, since a much larger clone differs from it by one base. This sequence joins TRBV28 and TRBJ2-1; D perhaps matches TRBD1 (6 bases). The length of the CDR3 is 16 residues. Per germline, CDR1 MDHEN and CDR2 SYDVKM. The CDR3 nucleotides read TGTGCCAGCAGTCCCAGGGGTGCCAGCTCCTACAATGAGCGGTTCTTC. Its protein product is CASSPRGASSYNERFF. The full variable domain, rest sourced from reference TRBV28 and TRBJ2-1, is DVKVTQSSRYLVKRTGEKVFLECVQDMDHENMFWYRQDPGLGLRLIYFSYDVKMKEKGDIPEGYSVSREKKERFSLILESASTNQTSMYLCASSPRGASSYNERFFGPGTRLTVL.

The sample holds many counts of this clonotype. The chain couples TRBV15 to TRBJ2-3, with D possibly TRBD2 on 5 matching bases. CDR1 and CDR2 (germline): LNHNV, YYDKDF (reference sequence). V was pared by 4 bases and J by 0 bases, with 20 bases between. CDR3 length equals 18 residues. CDR3 amino acids: CATSKRGLLFSSTDTQYF. The CDR3 nucleotides are TGTGCCACCAGCAAGAGAGGACTCCTGTTCTCTAGCACAGATACGCAGTATTTT.

The chain has TRBV11-2 and TRBJ2-7, with 11 nucleotides matching TRBD2. V lost 7 bases, J lost 4 bases, and 3 bases stayed unmatched. Germline V gene data show CDR1 as SGHAT and CDR2 as FQNNGV. The CDR3 is made up of 13 amino acids. CDR3 nucleotides: TGTGCCAGCAAACTAGCGGGAGAATACGAGCAGTACTTC. It translates to CASKLAGEYEQYF. Full variable domain (rest looked up from reference TRBV11-2 and TRBJ2-7): EAGVAQSPRYKIIEKRQSVAFWCNPISGHATLYWYQQILGQGPKLLIQFQNNGVVDDSQLPKDRFSAERLKGVDSTLKIQPAKLEDSAVYLCASKLAGEYEQYFGPGTRLTVT.

This clonotype has ten or more counts. The V gene is TRBV11-3, the J gene TRBJ1-1; D is ambiguous. V was cut by 2 bases and J by 2 bases, with 6 bases left in between. CDR3 length: 13 residues. CDR1 is SGHNT and CDR2 is YENEEA in the germline V gene. The CDR3 sequence is CASSLMRNTEAFF. The CDR3 DNA reads as TGTGCCAGCAGCTTAATGAGAAACACTGAAGCTTTCTTT.

This clonotype occurred many times. The chain links TRBV27 to TRBJ2-7; TRBD2 matches at 7 bases. With V trimmed by 3 bases and J by 4 bases, 6 bases remained unmatched. Germline-derived CDR1 and CDR2 are MNHEY and SMNVEV (reference sequence). This CDR3 region has 14 residues. CDR3 sequence (DNA): TGTGCCAGCAGTTTTGGCGGGAGAGGATACGAGCAGTACTTC. This sequence encodes CASSFGGRGYEQYF.

Many counts were recorded for this clonotype. The J gene is TRBJ2-7, the V gene TRBV5-6; 12 bases are a match to TRBD2. The trim removed 4 bases at V and 7 bases at J, leaving 6 bases unmatched. The CDR3 is 14 amino acids. Per germline, CDR1 SGHDT and CDR2 YYEEEE. The chain's CDR3 is CASSPGLAGGEQYF. CDR3 coding DNA: TGTGCCAGCAGCCCGGGACTAGCGGGTGGTGAGCAGTACTTC.

This clonotype was detected ten times or more. This chain's CDR3 is CASSGVGSGRTPDTQYF. The DNA of the CDR3 is TGTGCCAGCAGCGGGGTCGGAAGCGGGAGGACCCCAGATACGCAGTATTTT. V gene TRBV7-9 combines with J gene TRBJ2-3, with TRBD2 matching 9 bases. The CDR3 contains 17 residues. The ends lost 5 bases at V and 4 bases at J; junction bases unmatched: 13. Per the germline V gene, CDR1 is SEHNR and CDR2 is FQNEAQ (reference sequence).

This clonotype occurred many times. The rearrangement links TRBV3-1 to TRBJ2-3, with D possibly TRBD2 on 6 matching bases. The CDR3 sequence is 16 residues long. Germline lookup yields CDR1 LGHDT and CDR2 YNNKEL (reference sequence). V was cut by 0 bases and J by 5 bases, with 15 bases left in between. The CDR3 here is CASSQEQTLGGDTQYF. The CDR3 DNA reads TGTGCCAGCAGCCAAGAGCAGACACTGGGAGGAGATACGCAGTATTTT.

This clonotype was counted at least ten times. The genes are TRBV6-5 and TRBJ1-1; D gene ambiguous. V was cut by 4 bases and J by 1 base, with 10 bases left in between. The V gene's germline CDR1 is MNHEY and CDR2 SVGAGI. This CDR3 contains 14 residues. DNA for the CDR3: TGTGCCAGCAGTTGGGATGCCGAGAACACTGAAGCTTTCTTT. Translating gives CASSWDAENTEAFF.

There are many counts of this clonotype. The chain has TRBV2 and TRBJ1-4; weak D call: TRBD1 (5 bases). The CDR3 covers 14 residues. V was trimmed by 8 bases and J by 6 bases, leaving 16 bases between them. CDR1 is SNHLY, CDR2 FYNNEI, per germline. The CDR3 DNA reads as TGTGCCAGCGTGGGGCGGGACGCCTATGAAAAACTGTTTTTT. Its translation is CASVGRDAYEKLFF.